This T cell receptor (beta chain) was captured in a study of Ad26.COV2.S vaccination and SARS-CoV-2 variants. The germline V and J ends were trimmed by 2 bases and 4 bases, with 11 bases remaining between them. The CDR3 covers 13 residues. The germline V gene encodes CDR1 GTSNPN and CDR2 SVGIG (reference sequence). Repertoires were generated with immunoSEQ multiplex PCR, while TCRdb's copy carries only in-frame clones and drops some. This sample has about 350,000 clones, with more than 85% found just once. With regard to this clone: The antigen is not known.

The treatment: roughly 18 received Ad26.COV2.S at low or high dose, single or two shots; about 5 received placebo; per-sample allocation not given. Samples analyzed were those drawn on day 63 after the first vaccine or placebo injection. Whole-study findings and limits: Vaccine and placebo recipients had comparable breadth of non-spike TCRs.

This clonotype was sampled from a person between 18 and 65 years old who received the Ad26.COV2.S COVID-19 vaccine or a placebo. This rearrangement joins TRBV30 to TRBJ1-2, with unresolved D. Material: peripheral blood, obtained in a trial of Ad26.COV2.S vaccine versus placebo. CDR3: CAWSLGDTYGYTF. As DNA, the CDR3 is TGTGCCTGGAGTCTCGGGGATACCTATGGCTACACCTTC.